These 26 T cell receptor beta chains were all obtained from the same sample, sequenced in a study of OX40 agonist ivuxolimab in advanced cancers. Only in-frame clones appear in the TCRdb table, and some are missing; sequencing was by immunoSEQ multiplex PCR. The repertoire holds some 95,000 clones, with around 85% as singletons. The sequencing here drew on CD4+ or CD8+ T cells sorted from blood, taken in a trial of the OX40 agonist ivuxolimab. The receptors were gathered from an adult with an advanced solid tumor such as melanoma, head and neck, liver or kidney cancer.

The CDR3 region has the DNA TGTGCCAGCAGCTTCGGGACAGGGGGCCGACAAGAGACCCAGTACTTC. Residues: CASSFGTGGRQETQYF. The V and J genes are TRBV7-3 and TRBJ2-5; 12 bases are a match to TRBD1. V gave up 3 bases and J gave up 2 bases; unmatched junction bases: 4. Germline V gene sequence: CDR1 SGHTA, CDR2 FQGTGA. This CDR3 is built from 16 residues.

The chain joins TRBV5-6 to TRBJ1-2, with D possibly being TRBD1 (5 bases). The CDR3 has 13 residues. Trimming shortened V by 3 bases and J by 8 bases, and 14 bases separated the two germline ends. CDR1 is SGHDT, CDR2 YYEEEE, per germline. The CDR3 DNA reads as TGTGCCAGCAGCTCCGGGACCAATGGGGGCTACACCTTC. Amino acids: CASSSGTNGGYTF.

The rearrangement joins TRBV27 to TRBJ1-1; D might be TRBD1 (6 bases). Germline lookup yields CDR1 MNHEY and CDR2 SMNVEV (reference sequence). There are 14 residues in the CDR3. Trimming took 6 bases from V and 3 from J, leaving 14 bases between them. As DNA, the CDR3 is TGTGCCAGCAGCCGGCCGGGGGCGGACACTGAAGCTTTCTTT. Protein product: CASSRPGADTEAFF.

V is TRBV6-5 and J is TRBJ1-5; maybe TRBD1 (6 bases). There are 14 residues in the CDR3. Germline CDR1 is MNHEY and CDR2 is SVGAGI. V was shortened by 6 bases and J by 6 bases, with 15 bases between the two germline ends. CDR3: CASSWDLRGQPQHF. CDR3 DNA sequence: TGTGCCAGCAGCTGGGACCTCAGGGGTCAGCCCCAGCATTTT.

The V gene is TRBV11-1, the J gene TRBJ2-7; D may correspond to TRBD1 or TRBD2 (5 bases each). Germline CDR1 is SGHAT and CDR2 is FQDESV (reference sequence). The CDR3 contains 13 residues. Deletions cut 1 base from V and 9 bases from J, with 13 bases between. The CDR3 is CASSLDQGDGQYF. The CDR3, as DNA: TGTGCCAGCAGCTTAGACCAGGGAGACGGGCAGTACTTC.

In DNA, the CDR3 is TGTGCCAGCCGAGACAGGACCTCCTACGAGCAGTACTTC. It codes for CASRDRTSYEQYF. V gene TRBV5-4 combines with J gene TRBJ2-7, with D perhaps matching TRBD1 (6 bases). The length of the CDR3 is 13 residues. V was cut by 7 bases and J by 0 bases, with 11 bases left in between. Germline V lookup: CDR1 SGHNT, CDR2 YYREEE (reference sequence).

The chain combines TRBV6-1 with TRBJ2-7; 10 positions agree with TRBD1. V was clipped by 4 bases and J by 0 bases; unmatched bases: 3. CDR3 length: 15 residues. The germline CDR1 and CDR2 sequences are MNHNS and SASEGT. This CDR3 is CASSGRDRGSYEQYF. Written as DNA, the CDR3 is TGTGCCAGCAGTGGGCGGGACAGGGGCTCCTACGAGCAGTACTTC.

V is TRBV7-9 and J is TRBJ1-2, with a weak D call TRBD1 (5 bases). The germline gives CDR1 SEHNR, CDR2 FQNEAQ (reference sequence). The CDR3 sequence is 14 residues long. The V and J ends lost 5 bases and 4 bases respectively, with 14 bases between them. CDR3 coding DNA: TGTGCCAGCAGCCGCGACAGCTTTGGCTATGGCTACACCTTC. As protein: CASSRDSFGYGYTF.

This clone has a single count. This rearrangement joins TRBV7-2 to TRBJ2-5; D might be TRBD1 or TRBD2, each matching 6 bases. Per the germline V gene, CDR1 is SGHTA and CDR2 is FQGNSA. The V gene lost 5 bases and the J gene lost 5 bases, with 15 bases spanning the gap. This CDR3 spans 14 amino acids. Here the CDR3 DNA reads TGTGCCAGCAGCAGGGGGGCCGCCTTGGAGACCCAGTACTTC. Protein: CASSRGAALETQYF.

The gene calls are TRBV6-5 and TRBJ2-5, with D perhaps TRBD1 (6 bases). The V end was cut by 6 bases, the J end by 5 bases, with 10 bases between. This CDR3 has 12 amino acids. Per the germline V gene, CDR1 is MNHEY and CDR2 is SVGAGI. The CDR3 loop is CASRGASETQYF. Written as DNA, the CDR3 is TGTGCCAGCAGGGGGGCTTCGGAGACCCAGTACTTC.

This clone came up once. CDR3 region: CASSSVPQTYNEQFF. CDR3 in DNA: TGTGCCAGCAGCTCCGTTCCCCAGACTTACAATGAGCAGTTCTTC. The chain links TRBV7-6 to TRBJ2-1; D unclear. CDR3 length: 15 amino acids. Germline V CDR1 and CDR2: SGHVS, FNYEAQ. The ends were cut back, 4 bases at V and 4 bases at J, with 14 bases in the middle.

V usage is TRBV14 and J usage is TRBJ2-5, with TRBD2 as a possible D gene (6 bases). The V end lost 5 bases, the J end lost 4 bases, and 11 bases lay between the germline ends. CDR1 is SGHDN, CDR2 FVKESK, per germline. The CDR3 sequence is 13 residues long. CDR3 protein: CASSSQAGETQYF. The CDR3 DNA reads TGTGCCAGCAGCTCTCAAGCGGGAGAGACCCAGTACTTC.

This clone has more than one count but fewer than ten. CDR3 sequence (DNA): TGTGCCAGCAGCCTCCCCCGGGCCGCGAACACCGGGGAGCTGTTTTTT. Translating gives CASSLPRAANTGELFF. The J gene is TRBJ2-2, the V gene TRBV7-9; no reliable D call. Per germline, CDR1 SEHNR and CDR2 FQNEAQ (reference sequence). CDR3 size: 16 residues. The V gene lost 5 bases and the J gene lost 0 bases, with 13 bases spanning the gap.

The chain is built from TRBV5-1 and TRBJ2-7; D unresolved. V was clipped by 5 bases and J by 2 bases, with 14 bases between them. Germline V gives CDR1 SGHRS, CDR2 YFSETQ. This CDR3 spans 14 amino acids. The CDR3 sequence: CASRRISLTYEQYF. The CDR3 DNA follows: TGCGCCAGCAGGAGGATTTCCCTTACCTACGAGCAGTACTTC.

This chain joins TRBV25-1 and TRBJ1-2, with D maybe TRBD1 (5 bases). This CDR3 comprises 14 residues. The V gene lost 3 bases and the J gene lost 6 bases, with 14 bases spanning the gap. The germline V gene encodes CDR1 MGHDK and CDR2 SYGVNS. The CDR3: CASSESKGANGYTF. The CDR3 nucleotides read TGTGCCAGCAGTGAGTCGAAAGGGGCGAATGGCTACACCTTC.

The rearrangement uses TRBV10-3 and TRBJ2-7; D gene unclear. Trimming pared 8 bases from V and 0 bases from J, leaving 11 bases between. Germline lookup yields CDR1 ENHRY and CDR2 SYGVKD. This CDR3 is 13 amino acids long. The CDR3 protein is CAIGRIDSYEQYF. CDR3 nucleotide sequence: TGTGCCATCGGAAGAATTGACTCCTACGAGCAGTACTTC.

The chain combines TRBV9 with TRBJ2-2, with D possibly called TRBD1 or TRBD2 (6 bases each). In germline, CDR1 is SGDLS, CDR2 YYNGEE. The CDR3 runs 17 residues. Trimming pared 3 bases from V and 2 bases from J, leaving 17 bases between. CDR3: CASSGSQGGSNTGELFF. Here the CDR3 DNA reads TGTGCCAGCAGCGGTTCACAGGGAGGAAGCAACACCGGGGAGCTGTTTTTT.

This chain joins TRBV11-3 and TRBJ2-5; the D call may be TRBD1 or TRBD2 (5 bases each). Judging by the DNA end, TRBJ2-7 fits better; the J call may be wrong. The CDR3 length is 15 residues. Germline-derived CDR1 and CDR2 are SGHNT and YENEEA. In nucleotides, the CDR3 is TGTGCCAGCAGCTTATCCCGGGGCCCATCCTACGAGCAGTACTTC. It encodes CASSLSRGPSYEQYF.

This clone was seen just once. This chain uses TRBV21-1 with TRBJ2-7; the table's D call TRBD1 went unverified against the DNA. TRBV21-1 is termed a pseudogene. The CDR3 is 21 amino acids. The chain's CDR3 is CASRSHLQGIFRDLKFGEQYF. As DNA, the CDR3 is TGTGCCAGCAGGAGCCATCTACAGGGGATTTTTAGGGACCTCAAATTCGGCGAGCAGTACTTC.

This clone appeared a few times. CDR3 sequence (DNA): TGTGCCAGTAGTATAGAACGGGCCTACGAGCAGTACTTC. Its protein is CASSIERAYEQYF. The J gene is TRBJ2-7, the V gene TRBV19; no clear D. Germline assignment: CDR1 LNHDA and CDR2 SQIVND (reference sequence). The CDR3 is made up of 13 amino acids. V was cut by 0 bases and J by 2 bases, with 5 bases left in between. Full variable domain (missing parts from reference TRBV19 and TRBJ2-7): DGGITQSPKYLFRKEGQNVTLSCEQNLNHDAMYWYRQDPGQGLRLIYYSQIVNDFQKGDIAEGYSVSREKKESFPLTVTSAQKNPTAFYLCASSIERAYEQYFGPGTRLTVT.

The chain combines TRBV6-5 with TRBJ1-2; D is perhaps TRBD1 (5 bases). CDR3 length equals 14 residues. The V and J ends lost 2 bases and 8 bases respectively, with 15 bases between them. Looked up from germline, CDR1 is MNHEY and CDR2 is SVGAGI. CDR3: CASSYLTVMDGYTF. In nucleotides, the CDR3 is TGTGCCAGCAGTTACCTGACAGTAATGGACGGCTACACCTTC.

This clone was observed a single time. The chain is built from TRBV9 and TRBJ2-1; D may correspond to TRBD1 or TRBD2 (6 bases each). V was trimmed by 6 bases and J by 9 bases, leaving 13 bases between them. The CDR3 has 12 residues. Germline V gene lookup returns CDR1 SGDLS and CDR2 YYNGEE. The CDR3 loop reads CASTPEGGEQFF. For the CDR3, the DNA is TGTGCCAGCACCCCTGAGGGGGGTGAGCAGTTCTTC.

The genes are TRBV7-9 and TRBJ1-1; D is uncertain. The V end lost 5 bases, the J end lost 0 bases, and 13 bases lay between the germline ends. This CDR3 comprises 15 residues. Germline V gene sequence: CDR1 SEHNR, CDR2 FQNEAQ (reference sequence). As DNA, the CDR3 is TGTGCCAGCAGCCAAGGTGGTCGGTTGAACACTGAAGCTTTCTTT. The encoded protein is CASSQGGRLNTEAFF.

The chain carries TRBV11-2 and TRBJ2-7; weak D call: TRBD1 (6 bases). V dropped 7 bases and J dropped 5 bases, with 15 bases sitting between them. CDR3 size: 13 residues. Germline CDR1 and CDR2: SGHAT and FQNNGV. CDR3 bases: TGTGCCAGCACCCGGACAGAGTTCAACGAGCAGTACTTC. Its translation: CASTRTEFNEQYF.

V usage is TRBV2 and J usage is TRBJ1-1; no definite D call. The germline CDR1 and CDR2 sequences are SNHLY and FYNNEI. Trimming pared 4 bases from V and 5 bases from J, leaving 14 bases between. The CDR3 sequence is 14 residues long. The CDR3 nucleotides read TGTGCCAGCAGTGTGTCCGGGGTCGGGACTGAAGCTTTCTTT. It translates to CASSVSGVGTEAFF.

The chain is built from TRBV6-1 and TRBJ2-7, with 9 bases that match TRBD1. Germline trimming cut 3 bases from V and 6 bases from J; bases unmatched to any gene: 6. The CDR3 spans 14 residues. Per the germline V gene, CDR1 is MNHNS and CDR2 is SASEGT. Written as DNA, the CDR3 is TGTGCCAGCAGTGAGTCTGACAGGGGGAGCGAGCAGTACTTC. Its protein product is CASSESDRGSEQYF.